The clone carrying this TCR beta chain was counted between two and nine times. The antigen remains undetermined. At one end, the junction sequence differs from germline, possibly due to a read error. It was with a sample-barcoded 5' primer and a J-beta primer mix that a second PCR of roughly 7 to 12 cycles was run. Through a template-switch adaptor with 12 random nucleotides, each cDNA molecule received a tag. Using its own MiXCR run on the 5' RACE reads, TCRdb lists one record per CDR3 protein. This table holds some 710,000 distinct CDR3 sequences, 22% found once. The data belong to a study of blood T cells in healthy people across ages. The CDR3 has 12 amino acids. Germline CDR1 DFQATT, CDR2 SNEGSKA (reference sequence). Study-wide results and limits: Observed TCR beta diversity per million T cells went down as age went up. This fall followed a roughly linear course with age. The study found more naive CD4+ cells and higher diversity in long-lived than aged donors. With donor CMV status unknown, expanded clonotype changes were possibly confounded.

This TCR came from an older man in good health. The sample was blood. V gene TRBV20-1 combines with J gene TRBJ1-2, with D unresolved. CDR3 sequence: CSASGTNYGYIF. The CDR3 DNA is TGCAGTGCCAGCGGCACTAACTATGGCTACATCTTC.